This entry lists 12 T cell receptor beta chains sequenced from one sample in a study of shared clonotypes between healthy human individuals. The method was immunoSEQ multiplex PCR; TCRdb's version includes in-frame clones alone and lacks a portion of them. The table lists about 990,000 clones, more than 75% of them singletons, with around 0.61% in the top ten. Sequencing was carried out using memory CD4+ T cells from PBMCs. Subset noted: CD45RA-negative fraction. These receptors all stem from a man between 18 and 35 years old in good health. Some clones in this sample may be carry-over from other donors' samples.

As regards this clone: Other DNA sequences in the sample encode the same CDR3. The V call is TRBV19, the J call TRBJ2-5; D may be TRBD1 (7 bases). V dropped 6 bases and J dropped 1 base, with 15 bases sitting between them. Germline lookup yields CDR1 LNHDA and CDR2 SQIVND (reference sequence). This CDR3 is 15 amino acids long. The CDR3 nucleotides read TGTGCCAGTAGCCGTGGAGGGGGCCCCCAAGAGACCCAGTACTTC. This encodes CASSRGGGPQETQYF.

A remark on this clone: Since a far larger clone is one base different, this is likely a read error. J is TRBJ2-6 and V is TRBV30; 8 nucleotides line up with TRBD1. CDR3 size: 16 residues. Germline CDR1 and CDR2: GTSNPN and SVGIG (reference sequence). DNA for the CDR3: TGTGTCTGGAGTTTGCAGGGGGCCCCTGGGGCCAACGTCCTGACTTTC. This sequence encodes CVWSLQGAPGANVLTF.

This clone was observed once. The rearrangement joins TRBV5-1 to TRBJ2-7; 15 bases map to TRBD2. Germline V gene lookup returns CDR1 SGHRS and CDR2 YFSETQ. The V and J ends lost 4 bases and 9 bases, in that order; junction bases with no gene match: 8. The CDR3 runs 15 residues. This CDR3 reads CASSPGLAGGEGQYF. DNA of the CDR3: TGCGCCAGCAGCCCGGGACTAGCGGGAGGAGAGGGGCAGTACTTC. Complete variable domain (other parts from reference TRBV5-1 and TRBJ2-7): KAGVTQTPRYLIKTRGQQVTLSCSPISGHRSVSWYQQTPGQGLQFLFEYFSETQRNKGNFPGRFSGRQFSNSRSEMNVSTLELGDSALYLCASSPGLAGGEGQYFGPGTRLTVT.

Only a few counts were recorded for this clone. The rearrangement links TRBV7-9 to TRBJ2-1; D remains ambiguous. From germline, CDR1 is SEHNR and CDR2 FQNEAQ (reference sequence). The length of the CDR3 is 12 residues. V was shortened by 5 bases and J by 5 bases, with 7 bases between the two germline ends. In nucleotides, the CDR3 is TGTGCCAGCAGCAAAAGGAACAATGAGCAGTTCTTC. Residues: CASSKRNNEQFF.

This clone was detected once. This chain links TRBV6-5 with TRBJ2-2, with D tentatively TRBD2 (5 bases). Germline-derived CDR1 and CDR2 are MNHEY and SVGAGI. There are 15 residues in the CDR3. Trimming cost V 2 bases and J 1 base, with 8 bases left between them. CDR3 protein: CASSYRDGNTGELFF. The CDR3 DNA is TGTGCCAGCAGTTACCGGGATGGGAACACCGGGGAGCTGTTTTTT.

The CDR3 loop reads CSVHSGSGTDTQYF. CDR3 DNA: TGCAGCGTTCACAGCGGGAGCGGGACAGATACGCAGTATTTT. V gene TRBV29-1 combines with J gene TRBJ2-3, with 8 nucleotides matching TRBD2. J was trimmed by 3 bases and V by 5 bases; bases with no gene match: 7. CDR1 and CDR2 (germline): SQVTM, ANQGSEA. This CDR3 is built from 14 residues.

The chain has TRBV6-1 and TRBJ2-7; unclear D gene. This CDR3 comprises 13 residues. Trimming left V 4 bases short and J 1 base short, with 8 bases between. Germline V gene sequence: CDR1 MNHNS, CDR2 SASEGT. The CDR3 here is CASSGHTSYEQYF. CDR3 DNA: TGTGCCAGCAGTGGCCACACTTCCTACGAGCAGTACTTC.

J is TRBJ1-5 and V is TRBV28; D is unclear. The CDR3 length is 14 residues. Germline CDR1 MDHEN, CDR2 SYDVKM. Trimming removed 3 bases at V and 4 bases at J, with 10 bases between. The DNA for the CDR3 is TGTGCCAGCAGTTTCAACGGTCGGAATCAGCCCCAGCATTTT. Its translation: CASSFNGRNQPQHF.

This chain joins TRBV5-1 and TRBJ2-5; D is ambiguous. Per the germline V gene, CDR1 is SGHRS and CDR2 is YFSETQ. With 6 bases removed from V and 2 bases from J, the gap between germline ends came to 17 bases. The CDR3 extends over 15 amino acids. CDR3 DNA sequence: TGCGCCAGCACCCGACTTCTAGGATATCAAGAGACCCAGTACTTC. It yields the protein CASTRLLGYQETQYF.

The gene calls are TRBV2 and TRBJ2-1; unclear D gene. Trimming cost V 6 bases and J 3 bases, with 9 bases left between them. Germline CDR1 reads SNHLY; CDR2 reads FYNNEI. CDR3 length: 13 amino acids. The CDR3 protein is CASRLNDYNEQFF. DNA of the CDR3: TGTGCCAGCAGGCTAAACGACTACAATGAGCAGTTCTTC.

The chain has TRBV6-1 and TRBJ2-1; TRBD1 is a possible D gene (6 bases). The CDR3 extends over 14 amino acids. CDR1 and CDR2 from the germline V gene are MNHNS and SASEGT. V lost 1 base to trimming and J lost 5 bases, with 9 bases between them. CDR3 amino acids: CASSEDGGHNEQFF. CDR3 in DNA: TGTGCCAGCAGTGAAGATGGGGGCCACAATGAGCAGTTCTTC.

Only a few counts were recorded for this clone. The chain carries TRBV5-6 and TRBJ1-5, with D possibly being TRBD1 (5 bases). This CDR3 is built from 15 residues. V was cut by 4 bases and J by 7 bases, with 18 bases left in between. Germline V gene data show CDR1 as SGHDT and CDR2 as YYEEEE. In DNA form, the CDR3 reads TGTGCCAGCAGCGACGGACCCGCGGGGGGACAGCCCCAGCATTTT. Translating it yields CASSDGPAGGQPQHF.